This T cell receptor (beta chain) appears in the sequencing data of a study of T cell repertoires in cytomegalovirus infection (dated by TCRdb to about 2019). For the study in its entirety: Recently identified HLA-C-restricted CMV epitopes, whose presentation resists viral immunomodulation, were targeted by peptide stimulations together with well-studied HLA-B-restricted epitopes. The HLA type of each donor mattered for the analysis, because public TCR beta signatures pointed to carriage of CMV infection along with the matching HLA type. Points the paper makes about the study in general: The ex vivo response was dominated by HLA-C-restricted CMV-specific TCR beta clonotypes, which also provided the single most frequent clonotype in two of eight donors. Cumulative frequency of public TCR beta family members discriminated carriers of CMV infection plus the relevant HLA type in this cohort and an independent approximately 350-donor cohort.

The treatment or condition label here, explained by the study, means: in vitro stimulation with specific CMV peptide epitopes to enrich CMV-specific T cells. Its CDR3 holds 16 amino acids, cysteine through phenylalanine. The entry retains the CDR3 DNA only, 48 bases that are in frame from base 1. V loses 10 bases, J loses 1 base, and the germline ends lie 22 bases apart. CDR1 and CDR2, per the germline V gene, are SNHLY and FYNNEI. These reads were obtained on an Illumina HiSeq 1500. TCRdb reran the public reads through fastp at Q25 and MiXCR, keeping productive beta chains. Identical CDR3 proteins give one entry, which carries the most common genes and DNA. The sample profile shows approximately 990,000 distinct CDR3 sequences; around 32% of them were found once. Under 15% of the sample rests with the top ten. Details on this clonotype: Its antigen remains unidentified. No quality values exist for individual bases; no much larger clone is one base distant.

The chain is made from TRBV2 and TRBJ2-5, with the D gene call left open. This clonotype was obtained from a human donor in good health (CMV status not recorded). Some clones in this sample may be carry-over from other donors' samples. Here the sequenced sample was cultured CD8+ T cells from PBMCs, taken from culture after CMV antigen stimulation. The base sequence is TGTGCCATCCTAGAGGTGAACTCCCAGTTCCAAGAGACCCAGTACTTC. Its coded protein is CAILEVNSQFQETQYF.